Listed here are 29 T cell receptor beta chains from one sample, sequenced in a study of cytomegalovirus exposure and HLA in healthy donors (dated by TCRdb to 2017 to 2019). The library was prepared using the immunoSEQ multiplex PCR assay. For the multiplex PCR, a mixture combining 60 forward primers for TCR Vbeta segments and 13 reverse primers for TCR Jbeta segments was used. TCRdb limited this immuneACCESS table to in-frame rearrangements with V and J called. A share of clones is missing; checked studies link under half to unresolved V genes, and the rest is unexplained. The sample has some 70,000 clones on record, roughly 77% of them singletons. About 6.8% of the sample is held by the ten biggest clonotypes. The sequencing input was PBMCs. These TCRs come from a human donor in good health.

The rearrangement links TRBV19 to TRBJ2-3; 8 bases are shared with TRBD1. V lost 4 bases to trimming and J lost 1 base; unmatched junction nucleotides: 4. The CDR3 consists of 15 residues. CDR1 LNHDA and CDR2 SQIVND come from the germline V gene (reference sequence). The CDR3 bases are TGTGCCAGTAGTACCCAACAGGGGGGCACAGATACGCAGTATTTT. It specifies CASSTQQGGTDTQYF.

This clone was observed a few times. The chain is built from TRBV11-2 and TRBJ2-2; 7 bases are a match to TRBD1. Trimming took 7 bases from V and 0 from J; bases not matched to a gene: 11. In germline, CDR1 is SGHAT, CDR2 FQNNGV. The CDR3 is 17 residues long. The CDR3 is CASTSRGGGTNTGELFF. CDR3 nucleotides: TGTGCCAGCACCTCCCGAGGGGGCGGAACGAACACCGGGGAGCTGTTTTTT.

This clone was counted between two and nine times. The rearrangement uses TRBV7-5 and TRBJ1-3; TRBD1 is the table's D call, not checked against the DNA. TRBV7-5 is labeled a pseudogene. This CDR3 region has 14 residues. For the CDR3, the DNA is TGTGCCAGAACAACAGGGCAATCTGGAAACACCATATATTTT. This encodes CARTTGQSGNTIYF.

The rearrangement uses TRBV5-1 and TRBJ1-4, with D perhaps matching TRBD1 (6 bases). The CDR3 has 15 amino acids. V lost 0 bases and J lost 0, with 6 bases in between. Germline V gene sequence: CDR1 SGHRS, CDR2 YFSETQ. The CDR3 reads CASSLDRATNEKLFF. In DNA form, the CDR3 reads TGCGCCAGCAGCTTGGACAGGGCAACTAATGAAAAACTGTTTTTT.

CDR3 bases: TGTGCCAGCAGCGCAGGGGGCGCGGGCTATGGCTACACCTTC. It encodes CASSAGGAGYGYTF. The chain couples TRBV11-2 to TRBJ1-2, with TRBD1 identical over 8 bases. The CDR3 is made up of 14 amino acids. Germline values: CDR1 SGHAT, CDR2 FQNNGV. V trimming: 5 bases; J trimming: 4 bases; junction bases outside the gene matches: 6.

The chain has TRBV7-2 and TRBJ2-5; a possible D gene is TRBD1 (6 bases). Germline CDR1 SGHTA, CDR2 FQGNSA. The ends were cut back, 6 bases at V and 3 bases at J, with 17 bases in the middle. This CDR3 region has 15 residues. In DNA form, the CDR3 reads TGTGCCAGCAGGTCCCGGACAGAAGATAAAGAGACCCAGTACTTC. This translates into CASRSRTEDKETQYF.

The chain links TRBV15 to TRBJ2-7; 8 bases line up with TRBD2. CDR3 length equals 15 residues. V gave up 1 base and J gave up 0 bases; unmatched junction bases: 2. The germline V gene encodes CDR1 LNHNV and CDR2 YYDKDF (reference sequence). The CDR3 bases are TGTGCCACCAGCAGAGCGGGGGGGACCTCCTACGAGCAGTACTTC. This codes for CATSRAGGTSYEQYF.

The CDR3 loop is CASSPRPSQGSGNEQFF. The CDR3 bases are TGTGCCAGCAGCCCCCGTCCCAGCCAGGGGTCGGGCAATGAGCAGTTCTTC. The genes are TRBV7-6 and TRBJ2-1, with a possible D match to TRBD1 (6 bases). Germline CDR1 and CDR2: SGHVS and FNYEAQ. With 5 bases removed from V and 6 bases from J, the gap between germline ends came to 23 bases. The CDR3 has 17 residues.

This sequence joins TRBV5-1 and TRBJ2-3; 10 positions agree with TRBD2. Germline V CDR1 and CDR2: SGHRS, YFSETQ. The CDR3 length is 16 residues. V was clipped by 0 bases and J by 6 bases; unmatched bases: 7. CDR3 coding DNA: TGCGCCAGCAGCTTGGAATTAGCGGGGGGCTCGGATACGCAGTATTTT. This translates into CASSLELAGGSDTQYF.

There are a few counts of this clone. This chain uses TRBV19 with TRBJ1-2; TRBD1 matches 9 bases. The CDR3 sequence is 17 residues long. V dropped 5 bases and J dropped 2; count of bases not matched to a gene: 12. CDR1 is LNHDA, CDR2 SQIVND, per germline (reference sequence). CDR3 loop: CASSYLGQGKSNYGYTF. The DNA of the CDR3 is TGTGCCAGTAGTTACCTGGGACAGGGAAAGTCCAACTATGGCTACACCTTC.

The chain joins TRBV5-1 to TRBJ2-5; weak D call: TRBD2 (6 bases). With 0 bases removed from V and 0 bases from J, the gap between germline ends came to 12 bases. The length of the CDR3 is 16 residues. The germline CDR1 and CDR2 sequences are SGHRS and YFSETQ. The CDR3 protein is CASSLGVGGDQETQYF. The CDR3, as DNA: TGCGCCAGCAGCTTGGGGGTTGGAGGGGACCAAGAGACCCAGTACTTC.

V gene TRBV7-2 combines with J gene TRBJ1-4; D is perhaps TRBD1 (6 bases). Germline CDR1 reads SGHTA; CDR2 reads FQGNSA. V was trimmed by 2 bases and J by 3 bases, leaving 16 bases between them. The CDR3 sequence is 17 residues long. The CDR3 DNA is TGTGCCAGCAGCTTATCCGCCAGGGGAAGTCCTAATGAAAAACTGTTTTTT. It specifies CASSLSARGSPNEKLFF.

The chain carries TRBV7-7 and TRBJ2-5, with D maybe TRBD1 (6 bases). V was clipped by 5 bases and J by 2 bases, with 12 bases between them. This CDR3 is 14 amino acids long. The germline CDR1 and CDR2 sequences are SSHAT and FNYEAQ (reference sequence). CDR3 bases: TGTGCCAGCAGCCCACAGGGCGGACAAGAGACCCAGTACTTC. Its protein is CASSPQGGQETQYF.

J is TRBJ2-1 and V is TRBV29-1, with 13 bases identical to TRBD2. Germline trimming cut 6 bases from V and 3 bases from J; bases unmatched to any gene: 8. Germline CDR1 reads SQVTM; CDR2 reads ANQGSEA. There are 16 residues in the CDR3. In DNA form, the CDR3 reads TGCAGCGTCGGCCTTCGACTAGCGGGGGGCTACAATGAGCAGTTCTTC. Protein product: CSVGLRLAGGYNEQFF.

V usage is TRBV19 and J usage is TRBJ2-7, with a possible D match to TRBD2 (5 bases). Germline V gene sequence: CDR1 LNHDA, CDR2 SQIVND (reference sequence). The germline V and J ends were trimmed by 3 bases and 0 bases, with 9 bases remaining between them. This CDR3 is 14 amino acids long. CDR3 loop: CASSMGSSSYEQYF. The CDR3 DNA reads TGTGCCAGTAGTATGGGGAGTAGCTCCTACGAGCAGTACTTC.

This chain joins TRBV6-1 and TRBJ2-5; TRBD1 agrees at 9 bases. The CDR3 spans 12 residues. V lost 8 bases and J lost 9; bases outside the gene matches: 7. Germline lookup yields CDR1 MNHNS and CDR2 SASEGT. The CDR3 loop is CASVGTGRAQYF. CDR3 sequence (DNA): TGTGCCAGCGTCGGGACAGGGAGGGCCCAGTACTTC.

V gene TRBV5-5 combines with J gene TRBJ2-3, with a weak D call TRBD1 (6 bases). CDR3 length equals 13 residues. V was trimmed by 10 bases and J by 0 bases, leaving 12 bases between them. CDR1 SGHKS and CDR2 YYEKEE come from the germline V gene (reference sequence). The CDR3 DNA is TGTGCCTGCAACAGGGAGAGCACAGATACGCAGTATTTT. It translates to CACNRESTDTQYF.

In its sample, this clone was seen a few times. CDR3 loop: CASSLTGVTEAFF. As DNA, the CDR3 is TGTGCCAGCAGCTTAACAGGTGTCACTGAAGCTTTCTTT. The chain joins TRBV7-2 to TRBJ1-1, with D maybe TRBD1 (5 bases). V was cut by 2 bases and J by 4 bases, with 8 bases left in between. Germline CDR1 and CDR2: SGHTA and FQGNSA. CDR3 length: 13 residues.

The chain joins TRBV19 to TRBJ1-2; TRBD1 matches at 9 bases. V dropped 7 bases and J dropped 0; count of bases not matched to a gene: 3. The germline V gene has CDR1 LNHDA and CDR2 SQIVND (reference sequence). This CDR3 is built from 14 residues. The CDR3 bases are TGTGCCAGTACCCGGACAGGGGCTAACTATGGCTACACCTTC. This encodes CASTRTGANYGYTF.

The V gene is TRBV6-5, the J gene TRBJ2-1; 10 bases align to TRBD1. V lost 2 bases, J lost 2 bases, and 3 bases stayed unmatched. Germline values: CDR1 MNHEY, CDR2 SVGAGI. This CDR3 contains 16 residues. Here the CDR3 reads CASSYKTGGPYNEQFF. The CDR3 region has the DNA TGTGCCAGCAGTTACAAGACAGGGGGCCCCTACAATGAGCAGTTCTTC.

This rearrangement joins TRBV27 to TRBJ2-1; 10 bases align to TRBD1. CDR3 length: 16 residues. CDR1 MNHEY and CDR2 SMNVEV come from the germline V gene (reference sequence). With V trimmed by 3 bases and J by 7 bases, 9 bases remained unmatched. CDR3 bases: TGTGCCAGCAGTTTTTTGCGGACAGGGGGTCAGAATGAGCAGTTCTTC. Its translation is CASSFLRTGGQNEQFF.

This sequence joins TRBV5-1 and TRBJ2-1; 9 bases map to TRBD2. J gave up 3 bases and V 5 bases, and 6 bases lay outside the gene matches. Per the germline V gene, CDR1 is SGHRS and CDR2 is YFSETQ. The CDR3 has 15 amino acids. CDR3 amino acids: CASRTSGISYNEQFF. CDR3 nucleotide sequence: TGCGCCAGCAGGACTAGCGGAATCAGCTACAATGAGCAGTTCTTC.

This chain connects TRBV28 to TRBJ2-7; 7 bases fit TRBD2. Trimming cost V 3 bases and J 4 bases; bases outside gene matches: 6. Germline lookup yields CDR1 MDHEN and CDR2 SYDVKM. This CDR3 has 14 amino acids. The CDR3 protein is CASSFGLADYEQYF. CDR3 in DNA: TGTGCCAGCAGTTTTGGTCTAGCGGATTACGAGCAGTACTTC.

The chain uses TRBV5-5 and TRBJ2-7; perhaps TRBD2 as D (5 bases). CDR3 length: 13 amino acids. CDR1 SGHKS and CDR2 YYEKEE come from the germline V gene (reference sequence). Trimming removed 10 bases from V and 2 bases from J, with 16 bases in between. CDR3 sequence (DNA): TGTGCCTATTCTGAGGGAGCGACCTACGAGCAGTACTTC. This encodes CAYSEGATYEQYF. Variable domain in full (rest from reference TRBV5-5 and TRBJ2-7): DAGVTQSPTHLIKTRGQQVTLRCSPISGHKSVSWYQQVLGQGPQFIFQYYEKEERGRGNFPDRFSARQFPNYSSELNVNALLLGDSALYLCAYSEGATYEQYFGPGTRLTVT.

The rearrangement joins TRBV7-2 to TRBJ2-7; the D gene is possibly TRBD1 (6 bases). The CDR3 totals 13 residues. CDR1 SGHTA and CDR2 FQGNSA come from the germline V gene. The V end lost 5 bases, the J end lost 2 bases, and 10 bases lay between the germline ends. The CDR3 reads CASSKDRTYEQYF. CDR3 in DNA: TGTGCCAGCAGCAAGGACAGAACCTACGAGCAGTACTTC.

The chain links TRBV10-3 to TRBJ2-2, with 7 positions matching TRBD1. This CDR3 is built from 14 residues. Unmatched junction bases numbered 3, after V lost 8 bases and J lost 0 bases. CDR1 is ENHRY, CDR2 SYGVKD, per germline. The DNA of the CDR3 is TGTGCCATCCGGGACAGAGCGAACACCGGGGAGCTGTTTTTT. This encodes CAIRDRANTGELFF.

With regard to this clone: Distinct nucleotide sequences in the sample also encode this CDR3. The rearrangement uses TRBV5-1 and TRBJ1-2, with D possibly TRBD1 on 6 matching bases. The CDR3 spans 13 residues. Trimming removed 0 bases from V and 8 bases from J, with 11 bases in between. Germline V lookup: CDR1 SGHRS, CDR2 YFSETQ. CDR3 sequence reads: CASSLAGVGGYTF. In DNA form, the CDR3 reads TGCGCCAGCAGCTTGGCAGGGGTGGGAGGCTACACCTTC. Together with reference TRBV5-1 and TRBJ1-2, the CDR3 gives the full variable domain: KAGVTQTPRYLIKTRGQQVTLSCSPISGHRSVSWYQQTPGQGLQFLFEYFSETQRNKGNFPGRFSGRQFSNSRSEMNVSTLELGDSALYLCASSLAGVGGYTFGSGTRLTVV.

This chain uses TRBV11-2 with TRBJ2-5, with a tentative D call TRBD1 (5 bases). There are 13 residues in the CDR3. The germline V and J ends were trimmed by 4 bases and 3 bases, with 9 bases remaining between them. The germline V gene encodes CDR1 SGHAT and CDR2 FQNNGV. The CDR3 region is CASSSTDKETQYF. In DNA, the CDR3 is TGTGCCAGCAGCTCGACAGATAAAGAGACCCAGTACTTC. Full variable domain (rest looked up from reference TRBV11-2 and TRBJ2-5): EAGVAQSPRYKIIEKRQSVAFWCNPISGHATLYWYQQILGQGPKLLIQFQNNGVVDDSQLPKDRFSAERLKGVDSTLKIQPAKLEDSAVYLCASSSTDKETQYFGPGTRLLVL.

This chain's CDR3 is CASGKAGGTNYGYTF. The CDR3, as DNA: TGTGCCAGCGGTAAAGCAGGGGGGACTAACTATGGCTACACCTTC. The chain joins TRBV28 to TRBJ1-2, with 7 positions matching TRBD1. After removal of 8 bases from V and 0 bases from J, the junction contained 9 bases not matched to a gene. The germline V gene encodes CDR1 MDHEN and CDR2 SYDVKM. The CDR3 has 15 amino acids.